These 19 T cell receptor beta chains originate from one sample sequenced in a study of early T cells in non-severe SARS-CoV-2 infection. TCRdb ran MiXCR on the 5' RACE reads and lists one entry per CDR3 protein. This table holds 40,000 to 60,000 distinct CDR3 sequences, around 9.5% found once. Sample: whole blood. These receptors were obtained from an adult who was a healthcare worker with PCR-confirmed SARS-CoV-2 infection or an uninfected control (not recorded which).

DNA for the CDR3: TGTGCCAGCAGTTATCGAGGGAGCTACAATGAGCAGTTCTTC. Its protein product is CASSYRGSYNEQFF. The rearrangement joins TRBV6-2 or TRBV6-3 to TRBJ2-1, with a possible D match to TRBD2 (5 bases). This CDR3 spans 14 amino acids. Germline assignment: CDR1 MNHEY and CDR2 SVGEGT. Trimming shortened V by 3 bases and J by 3 bases, and 9 bases separated the two germline ends.

The chain uses TRBV20-1 and TRBJ2-7, with D tentatively TRBD2 (6 bases). The germline V gene encodes CDR1 DFQATT and CDR2 SNEGSKA (reference sequence). V was shortened by 2 bases and J by 2 bases, with 16 bases between the two germline ends. This CDR3 has 15 residues. Here the CDR3 reads CSARLKRAYTYEQYF. DNA of the CDR3: TGCAGTGCTAGATTAAAGCGGGCGTACACCTACGAGCAGTACTTC.

The V and J genes are TRBV12-3 or TRBV12-4 and TRBJ1-1, with 7 bases aligning to TRBD1. V gave up 5 bases and J gave up 2 bases; unmatched junction bases: 5. The CDR3 runs to 14 residues. CDR3 amino acids: CASSVTGRNTEAFF. CDR3 DNA sequence: TGTGCCAGCAGTGTGACAGGGCGAAACACTGAAGCTTTCTTT.

The chain couples TRBV29-1 to TRBJ2-7; D may be TRBD1 or TRBD2 (5 bases each). This CDR3 has 11 amino acids. V was pared by 5 bases and J by 5 bases, with 10 bases between. CDR1 is SQVTM and CDR2 is ANQGSEA in the germline V gene. In nucleotides, the CDR3 is TGCAGCGTTCTGGGGGAACACGAGCAGTACTTC. Protein: CSVLGEHEQYF.

This clonotype came up many times. The chain uses TRBV29-1 and TRBJ1-1; 7 bases map to TRBD1. The length of the CDR3 is 14 residues. J lost 3 bases, V lost 3 bases, and 7 bases had no gene match. The V gene's germline CDR1 is SQVTM and CDR2 ANQGSEA. CDR3 loop: CSVESTGTDTEAFF. In DNA, the CDR3 is TGCAGCGTTGAGTCGACAGGGACTGACACTGAAGCTTTCTTT.

The chain combines TRBV28 with TRBJ2-2; TRBD2 is a possible D gene (6 bases). The V end lost 4 bases, the J end lost 3 bases, and 15 bases lay between the germline ends. The CDR3 sequence is 16 residues long. Germline-derived CDR1 and CDR2 are MDHEN and SYDVKM. The chain's CDR3 is CASSSPVRDYTGELFF. Written as DNA, the CDR3 is TGTGCCAGCAGTTCCCCCGTCCGGGACTACACCGGGGAGCTGTTTTTT.

This chain links TRBV7-9 with TRBJ2-3, with 8 bases lining up with TRBD2. The V gene's germline CDR1 is SEHNR and CDR2 FQNEAQ (reference sequence). The ends lost 5 bases at V and 5 bases at J; junction bases unmatched: 9. CDR3 size: 15 residues. The CDR3 region has the DNA TGTGCCAGCAGCCCAACAGCGGGAGCAAGAGATACGCAGTATTTT. Encoded protein: CASSPTAGARDTQYF. Variable domain in full (rest from reference TRBV7-9 and TRBJ2-3): DTGVSQNPRHKITKRGQNVTFRCDPISEHNRLYWYRQTLGQGPEFLTYFQNEAQLEKSRLLSDRFSAERPKGSFSTLEIQRTEQGDSAMYLCASSPTAGARDTQYFGPGTRLTVL.

This clonotype was observed many times. The genes are TRBV4-1 and TRBJ2-3; the D is unclear. There are 14 residues in the CDR3. Germline V gene sequence: CDR1 MGHRA, CDR2 YSYEKL. Trimming took off 0 bases at V and 2 bases at J, with 6 bases between the two ends. As DNA, the CDR3 is TGCGCCAGCAGCCAAGACCCCTACACAGATACGCAGTATTTT. It yields the protein CASSQDPYTDTQYF.

This clonotype came up a few times. This chain links TRBV6-5 with TRBJ2-3; 7 nucleotides agree with TRBD2. After removal of 5 bases from V and 2 bases from J, the junction contained 4 bases not matched to a gene. The length of the CDR3 is 14 residues. Per germline, CDR1 MNHEY and CDR2 SVGAGI. CDR3 in amino acids: CASSRGTNTDTQYF. CDR3 bases: TGTGCCAGCAGTAGAGGGACTAACACAGATACGCAGTATTTT.

This clonotype was seen at least ten times. The J gene is TRBJ2-6, the V gene TRBV25-1; no reliable D call. This CDR3 has 15 amino acids. Trimming left V 3 bases short and J 0 bases short, with 6 bases between. Germline V gives CDR1 MGHDK, CDR2 SYGVNS. CDR3 sequence (DNA): TGTGCCAGCAGTGACGCCCACTCTGGGGCCAACGTCCTGACTTTC. Translating it yields CASSDAHSGANVLTF.

This clonotype was seen repeatedly, ten times or more. The rearrangement links TRBV11-1 to TRBJ2-7, with 8 bases lining up with TRBD2. The CDR3 loop spans 12 amino acids. The V segment lost 3 bases and the J segment 7 bases; nucleotides outside the gene matches: 2. The germline CDR1 and CDR2 sequences are SGHAT and FQDESV (reference sequence). The CDR3 region has the DNA TGTGCCAGCAGCTTGGGACTAGGGGAGCAGTACTTC. Protein sequence: CASSLGLGEQYF.

This clonotype rates as medium-sized. The rearrangement links TRBV7-9 to TRBJ2-7; 9 bases align to TRBD2. V lost 1 base, J lost 2 bases, and 15 bases stayed unmatched. Per the germline V gene, CDR1 is SEHNR and CDR2 is FQNEAQ (reference sequence). The CDR3 runs to 19 residues. In nucleotides, the CDR3 is TGTGCCAGCAGCTTAGGGATCCCTTCCAGCGGGAGGATACCCTACGAGCAGTACTTC. It yields the protein CASSLGIPSSGRIPYEQYF.

This clonotype occurred many times. This chain links TRBV27 with TRBJ1-2, with TRBD1 matching 12 bases. The V segment lost 5 bases and the J segment 7 bases; nucleotides outside the gene matches: 5. The CDR3 is made up of 14 amino acids. Germline-derived CDR1 and CDR2 are MNHEY and SMNVEV (reference sequence). CDR3 region: CASSPGQGARGYTF. The CDR3 region has the DNA TGTGCCAGCAGTCCGGGACAGGGGGCGCGTGGCTACACCTTC.

Remarks on this clonotype: The germline gene is not matched at one end of the junction; a read error may be the cause. The chain is built from TRBV5-1 and TRBJ2-5; TRBD1 agrees at 7 bases. The germline gives CDR1 SGHRS, CDR2 YFSETQ. The CDR3 runs 15 residues. This CDR3 reads CVSSPSTGFQETQYF. DNA of the CDR3: TGCGTCAGCAGCCCCTCGACAGGGTTCCAAGAGACCCAGTACTTC.

The CDR3 nucleotides read TGTGCCAGCAGTTACTCCGACGGGCCGGCACTAGCCAAAAACATTCAGTACTTC. Protein sequence: CASSYSDGPALAKNIQYF. The V call is TRBV6-2 or TRBV6-3, the J call TRBJ2-4; no reliable D call. The CDR3 has 18 residues. The germline V gene has CDR1 MNHEY and CDR2 SVGEGT. The V end was cut by 0 bases, the J end by 0 bases, with 15 bases between.

This chain connects TRBV11-2 to TRBJ1-2, with D unresolved. This CDR3 spans 12 amino acids. Germline lookup yields CDR1 SGHAT and CDR2 FQNNGV. Trimming removed 5 bases at V and 1 base at J, with 5 bases between. CDR3 loop: CASSASNYGYTF. CDR3 DNA: TGTGCCAGCAGCGCAAGTAACTATGGCTACACCTTC.

This clonotype came up a few times. The rearrangement joins TRBV3-1 to TRBJ1-1; no clear D. The V end lost 1 base, the J end lost 4 bases, and 4 bases lay between the germline ends. The length of the CDR3 is 12 residues. CDR1 LGHDT and CDR2 YNNKEL come from the germline V gene (reference sequence). The CDR3 loop is CASSQGATEAFF. CDR3 nucleotides: TGTGCCAGCAGCCAAGGGGCCACTGAAGCTTTCTTT.

J is TRBJ2-7 and V is TRBV12-3 or TRBV12-4; perhaps TRBD2 as D (6 bases). The CDR3 loop spans 16 amino acids. The V end lost 6 bases, the J end lost 1 base, and 19 bases lay between the germline ends. CDR3 protein: CASSRPRDSPSYEQYF. The CDR3 DNA reads TGTGCCAGCAGCCGACCCCGGGACTCCCCTTCCTACGAGCAGTACTTC.

Remarks on this clonotype: Just one base apart from a much larger clone, this may be a read error. V and J are TRBV27 and TRBJ2-3, with D perhaps TRBD2 (6 bases). The CDR3 runs 13 residues. The germline CDR1 and CDR2 sequences are MNHEY and SMNVEV (reference sequence). DNA of the CDR3: TGTGCCGGCAGTCCCCCGGAGGGTGATACGCAGTATTTT. Its translation: CAGSPPEGDTQYF.